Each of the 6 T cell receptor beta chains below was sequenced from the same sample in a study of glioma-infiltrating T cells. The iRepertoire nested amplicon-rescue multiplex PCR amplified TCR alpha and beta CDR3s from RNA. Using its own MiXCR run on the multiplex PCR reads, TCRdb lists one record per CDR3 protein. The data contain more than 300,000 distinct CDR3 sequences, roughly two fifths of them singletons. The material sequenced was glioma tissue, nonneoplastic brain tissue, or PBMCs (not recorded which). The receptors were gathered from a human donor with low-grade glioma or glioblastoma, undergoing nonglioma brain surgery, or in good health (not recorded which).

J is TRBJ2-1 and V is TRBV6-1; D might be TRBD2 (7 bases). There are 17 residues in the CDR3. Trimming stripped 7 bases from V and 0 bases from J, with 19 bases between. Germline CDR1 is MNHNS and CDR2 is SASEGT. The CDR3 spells CASTKWGGLSSYNEQFF. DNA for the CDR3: TGTGCCAGCACCAAATGGGGGGGCCTTAGCTCCTACAATGAGCAGTTCTTC.

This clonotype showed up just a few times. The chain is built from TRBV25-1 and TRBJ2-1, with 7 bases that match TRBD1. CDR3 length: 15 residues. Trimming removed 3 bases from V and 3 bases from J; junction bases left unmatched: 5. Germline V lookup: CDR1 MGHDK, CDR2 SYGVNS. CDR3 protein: CASSERGPGYNEQFF. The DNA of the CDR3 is TGTGCCAGCAGTGAGAGGGGGCCTGGCTACAATGAGCAGTTCTTC.

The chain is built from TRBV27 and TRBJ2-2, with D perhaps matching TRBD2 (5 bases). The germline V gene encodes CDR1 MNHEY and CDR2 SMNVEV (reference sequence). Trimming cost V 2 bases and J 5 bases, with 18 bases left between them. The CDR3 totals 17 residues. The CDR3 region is CASSLKPKGAGTGELFF. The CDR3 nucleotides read TGTGCCAGCAGTTTAAAGCCAAAGGGAGCAGGAACCGGGGAGCTGTTTTTT.

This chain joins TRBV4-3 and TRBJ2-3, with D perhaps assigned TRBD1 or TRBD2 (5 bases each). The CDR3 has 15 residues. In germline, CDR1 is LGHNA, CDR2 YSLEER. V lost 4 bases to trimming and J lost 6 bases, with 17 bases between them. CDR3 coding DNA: TGCGCCAGCAGCCGAAGGGCAGGGAGCTCGGATACGCAGTATTTT. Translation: CASSRRAGSSDTQYF.

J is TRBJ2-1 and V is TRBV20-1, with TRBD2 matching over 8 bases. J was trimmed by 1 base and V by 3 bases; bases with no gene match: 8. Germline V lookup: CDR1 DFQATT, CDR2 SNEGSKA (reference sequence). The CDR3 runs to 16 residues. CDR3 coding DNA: TGCAGTGCTAGGGGGAGCGGGAGAGGGTCCTACAATGAGCAGTTCTTC. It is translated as CSARGSGRGSYNEQFF.

CDR3 sequence reads: CASSLGTTDTGELFF. The CDR3 nucleotides are TGCGCCAGCAGCTTGGGGACCACGGACACCGGGGAGCTGTTTTTT. This chain uses TRBV5-1 with TRBJ2-2; D gene uncertain. V shed 0 bases and J shed 3 bases, with 9 bases lying between them. Germline V CDR1 and CDR2: SGHRS, YFSETQ. The CDR3 contains 15 residues.